Sequencing of this T cell receptor (beta chain) was carried out in a study of OX40 agonist ivuxolimab in advanced cancers. Overall study context: Patients with hepatocellular carcinoma, melanoma, renal cell or head and neck cancer made up the dose-escalation patients. Averaging 60 years in age, with a range of about 20 to 90, the cohort was about 86% male.

Trimming took off 3 bases at V and 2 bases at J, with 11 bases between the two ends. Germline V gene data show CDR1 as SGHVS and CDR2 as FNYEAQ. The CDR3 has 14 residues. This clone has just one count. What it binds is unknown. General study findings and limits: What antigens the expanded peripheral T cells recognized was never established.

Clones were read by immunoSEQ multiplex PCR, and TCRdb kept only the in-frame ones, dropping some. The sample has tens of thousands of clones, 70% to 90% seen once. The sequencing here drew on CD4+ or CD8+ T cells sorted from blood, taken in a trial of the OX40 agonist ivuxolimab. J is TRBJ2-7 and V is TRBV7-6; tentatively, D is TRBD2 (5 bases). The clonotype was recovered from an adult with an advanced solid tumor such as melanoma, head and neck, liver or kidney cancer. The CDR3 DNA sequence: TGTGCCAGCAGCTTCGGCGGGCCCACCTACGAGCAGTACTTC. Protein sequence: CASSFGGPTYEQYF.